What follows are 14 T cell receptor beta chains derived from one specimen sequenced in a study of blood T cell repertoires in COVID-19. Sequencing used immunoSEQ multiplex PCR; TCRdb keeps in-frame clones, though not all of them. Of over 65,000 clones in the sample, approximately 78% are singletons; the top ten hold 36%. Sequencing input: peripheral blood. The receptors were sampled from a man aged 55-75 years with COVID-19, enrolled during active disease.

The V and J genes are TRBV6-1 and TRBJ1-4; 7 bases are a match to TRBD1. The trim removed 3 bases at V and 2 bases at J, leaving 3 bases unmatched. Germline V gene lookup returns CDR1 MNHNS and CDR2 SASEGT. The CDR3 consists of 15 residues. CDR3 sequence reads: CASSDQQGTNEKLFF. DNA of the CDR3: TGTGCCAGCAGTGACCAACAGGGGACTAATGAAAAACTGTTTTTT.

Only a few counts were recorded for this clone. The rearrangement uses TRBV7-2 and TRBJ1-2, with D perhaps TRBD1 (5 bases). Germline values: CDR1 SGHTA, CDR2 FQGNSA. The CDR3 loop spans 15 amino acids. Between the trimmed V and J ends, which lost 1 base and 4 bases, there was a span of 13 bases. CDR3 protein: CASSLDRGWPYGYTF. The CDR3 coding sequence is TGTGCCAGCAGCTTAGATAGGGGCTGGCCCTATGGCTACACCTTC.

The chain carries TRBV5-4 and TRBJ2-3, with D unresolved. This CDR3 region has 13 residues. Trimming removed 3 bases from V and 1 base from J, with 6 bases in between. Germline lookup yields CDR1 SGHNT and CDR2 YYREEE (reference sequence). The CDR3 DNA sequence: TGTGCCAGCAGCTCTCGGGGCACAGATACGCAGTATTTT. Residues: CASSSRGTDTQYF.

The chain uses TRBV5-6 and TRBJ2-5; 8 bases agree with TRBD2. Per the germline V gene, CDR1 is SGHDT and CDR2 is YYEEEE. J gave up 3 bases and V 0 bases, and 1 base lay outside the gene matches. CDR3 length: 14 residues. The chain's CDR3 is CASSLAGGEETQYF. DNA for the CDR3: TGTGCCAGCAGCTTGGCCGGGGGGGAAGAGACCCAGTACTTC.

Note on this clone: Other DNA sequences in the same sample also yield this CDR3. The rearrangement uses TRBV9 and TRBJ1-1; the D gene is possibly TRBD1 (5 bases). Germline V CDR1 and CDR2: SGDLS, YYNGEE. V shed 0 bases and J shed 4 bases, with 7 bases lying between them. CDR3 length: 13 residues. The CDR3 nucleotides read TGTGCCAGCAGCGTAGATAGGGGCACTGAAGCTTTCTTT. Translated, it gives CASSVDRGTEAFF.

The CDR3: CASSVGQGRASPLHF. CDR3 bases: TGTGCCAGCAGCGTAGGACAGGGGAGAGCTTCACCCCTCCACTTT. V usage is TRBV9 and J usage is TRBJ1-6; 8 bases agree with TRBD1. Germline-derived CDR1 and CDR2 are SGDLS and YYNGEE. This CDR3 is 15 amino acids long. The V segment lost 0 bases and the J segment 9 bases; nucleotides outside the gene matches: 5.

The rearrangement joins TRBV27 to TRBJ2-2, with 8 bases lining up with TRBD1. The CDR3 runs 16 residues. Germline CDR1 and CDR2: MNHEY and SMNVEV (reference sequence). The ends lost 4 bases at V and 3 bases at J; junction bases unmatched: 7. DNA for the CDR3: TGTGCCAGCAGTTCAGCCGGGACAGGCTACACCGGGGAGCTGTTTTTT. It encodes CASSSAGTGYTGELFF.

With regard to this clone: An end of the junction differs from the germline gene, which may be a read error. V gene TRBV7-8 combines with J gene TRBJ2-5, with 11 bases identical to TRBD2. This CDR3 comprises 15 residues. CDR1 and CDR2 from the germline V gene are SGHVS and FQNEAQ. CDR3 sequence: CASTLAGGSQETQYF. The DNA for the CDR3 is TGTGCCAGCACCTTAGCGGGAGGGAGCCAAGAGACCCAGTACTTC.

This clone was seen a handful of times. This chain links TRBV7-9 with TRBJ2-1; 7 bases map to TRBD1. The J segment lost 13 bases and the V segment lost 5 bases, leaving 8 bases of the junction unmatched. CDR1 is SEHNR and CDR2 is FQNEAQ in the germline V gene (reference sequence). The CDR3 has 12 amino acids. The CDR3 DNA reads TGTGCCAGCAGCCGCACAGGGGTTTCCCAGTTCTTC. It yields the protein CASSRTGVSQFF.

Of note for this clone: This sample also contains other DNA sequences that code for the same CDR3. In nucleotides, the CDR3 is TGTGCCACCAGTGCGGGCGGGGAGCTGTTTTTT. It translates to CATSAGGELFF. The chain links TRBV24-1 to TRBJ2-2; no firm D call. The CDR3 is 11 amino acids. CDR1 and CDR2 from the germline V gene are KGHDR and SFDVKD. Trimming removed 5 bases at V and 7 bases at J, with 4 bases between.

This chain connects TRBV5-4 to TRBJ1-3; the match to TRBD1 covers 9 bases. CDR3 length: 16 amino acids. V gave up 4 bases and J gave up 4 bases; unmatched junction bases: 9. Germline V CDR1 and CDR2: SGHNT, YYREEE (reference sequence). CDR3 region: CASSTGQGYSGNTIYF. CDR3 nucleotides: TGTGCCAGCAGCACGGGACAGGGCTATTCCGGAAACACCATATATTTT.

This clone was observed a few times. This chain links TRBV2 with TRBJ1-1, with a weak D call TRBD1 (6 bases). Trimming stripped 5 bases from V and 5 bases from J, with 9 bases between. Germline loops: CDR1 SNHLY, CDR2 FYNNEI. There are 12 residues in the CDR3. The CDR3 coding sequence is TGTGCCAGCAGTTTACAGGGAACTGAAGCTTTCTTT. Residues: CASSLQGTEAFF.

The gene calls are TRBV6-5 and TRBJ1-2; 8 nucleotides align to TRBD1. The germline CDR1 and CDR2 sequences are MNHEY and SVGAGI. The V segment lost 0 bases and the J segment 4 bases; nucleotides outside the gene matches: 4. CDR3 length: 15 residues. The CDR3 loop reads CASSYSTGATYGYTF. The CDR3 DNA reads TGTGCCAGCAGTTACTCGACAGGGGCCACCTATGGCTACACCTTC.

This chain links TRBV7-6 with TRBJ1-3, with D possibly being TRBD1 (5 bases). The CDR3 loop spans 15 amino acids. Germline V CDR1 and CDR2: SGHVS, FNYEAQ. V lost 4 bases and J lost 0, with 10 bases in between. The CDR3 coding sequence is TGTGCCAGCAGCTGGGGAGGGGACTCTGGAAACACCATATATTTT. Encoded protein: CASSWGGDSGNTIYF.